The following is a T cell receptor (beta chain) sequence with its context. What it binds is unknown. The germline gives CDR1 MDHEN, CDR2 SYDVKM. The CDR3 contains 13 residues. V lost 10 bases and J lost 4; bases outside the gene matches: 3. The sample originates from a study of cytomegalovirus exposure and HLA in healthy donors. 13 Jbeta primers and 60 Vbeta primers were used for the PCR. Here immunoSEQ multiplex PCR was the method, and the copy in TCRdb shows in-frame clones only, minus some. The sample holds approximately 46,000 clones. Findings and caveats of the study: Associated with cytomegalovirus, according to the listing, were around 160 TCR beta chains. Researchers reported in a later analysis that a missense DCLRE1C variant was tied to TCR beta V- and J-gene trimming.

This rearrangement joins TRBV28 to TRBJ2-3; 12 bases are shared with TRBD2. This clonotype originated in a male donor in good health and CMV-seronegative. Sequenced input: PBMCs. Written as DNA, the CDR3 is TGTGCCACCGGACTAGCGGGACCAGATACGCAGTATTTT. Its protein product is CATGLAGPDTQYF.